This T cell receptor (beta chain) derives from a study of T cells in Graves' hyperthyroidism and ophthalmopathy. Whole-study findings and limits: Progression to ophthalmopathy was predicted a median of 6.5 months early.

Investigators excluded patients with uncontrolled infection, other autoimmune disease, pregnancy or lactation. Every diagnosis used clinical symptoms, serum thyroxine and TRAb, thyroid ultrasound and orbital computed tomography. Points on this clonotype: As yet, its antigen is unknown.

There were TCR beta CDR3 regions amplified from RNA transcripts. First-round RT-PCR of the TCR CDR3 relied on the HTBI primer set. TCRdb reanalysed the multiplex PCR reads using MiXCR and keeps one entry per CDR3 protein. The sample has about 570,000 distinct CDR3 sequences, just over 45% seen once. Material for sequencing was peripheral blood or thyroid tissue (not recorded which). The receptor was derived from an adult woman with Graves' disease, either hyperthyroidism or ophthalmopathy (not recorded which).

For the CDR3, the DNA is TGTGCCAGCAGCCACGGGACTAGCGGGGGCCAAGAGACCCAGTACTTC. The encoded protein is CASSHGTSGGQETQYF. This chain links TRBV7-2 with TRBJ2-5, with 14 bases that match TRBD2. V gave up 5 bases and J gave up 1 base; unmatched junction bases: 3. This CDR3 region has 16 residues. Germline V gene lookup returns CDR1 SGHTA and CDR2 FQGNSA.